This passage covers 7 T cell receptor beta chains from one sample sequenced in a study of technical replicates of blood from a handful of donors (dated by TCRdb to the late 2010s). Library generation was performed with the immunoSEQ multiplex PCR assay. Held by TCRdb, this immuneACCESS table contains in-frame sequences only and omits some clones. Under half of the omission traces to an unresolved V gene where checked; the cause of the rest is unknown. The sample records about 85,000 clones, less than 95% of which are singletons. The top ten clonotypes cover 0.2% to 0.3% of the sample. Source material: T cells isolated from PBMCs. These receptors were collected from a human donor in good health.

CDR3 nucleotide sequence: TGTGCCAGCACTTCGGGGGGAACATCTAGCACAGATACGCAGTATTTT. This codes for CASTSGGTSSTDTQYF. This rearrangement joins TRBV5-4 to TRBJ2-3, with TRBD2 matching over 7 bases. Germline lookup yields CDR1 SGHNT and CDR2 YYREEE (reference sequence). The length of the CDR3 is 16 residues. J lost 0 bases, V lost 6 bases, and 10 bases had no gene match. Combining the CDR3 with reference TRBV5-4 and TRBJ2-3 gives the whole variable domain ETGVTQSPTHLIKTRGQQVTLRCSSQSGHNTVSWYQQALGQGPQFIFQYYREEENGRGNFPPRFSGLQFPNYSSELNVNALELDDSALYLCASTSGGTSSTDTQYFGPGTRLTVL.

This clone was detected once. The V and J genes are TRBV29-1 and TRBJ2-1; D perhaps matches TRBD2 (5 bases). The germline gives CDR1 SQVTM, CDR2 ANQGSEA. V gave up 3 bases and J gave up 7 bases, with 13 bases separating them. There are 13 residues in the CDR3. The chain's CDR3 is CSVDPGMGNEQFF. For the CDR3, the DNA is TGCAGCGTTGATCCGGGAATGGGGAATGAGCAGTTCTTC.

V and J are TRBV5-4 and TRBJ2-2, with D possibly being TRBD1 (6 bases). The CDR3 extends over 13 amino acids. V gave up 4 bases and J gave up 6 bases, with 10 bases separating them. CDR1 is SGHNT and CDR2 is YYREEE in the germline V gene (reference sequence). The CDR3 coding sequence is TGTGCCAGCAGCGCAGGGACATCCGGGGAGCTGTTTTTT. Its translation is CASSAGTSGELFF.

This clone showed up just once. The CDR3 sequence: CASNPLAGDVGELFF. The CDR3 DNA is TGTGCCAGCAACCCCCTAGCGGGGGACGTCGGGGAGCTGTTTTTT. The V gene is TRBV4-2, the J gene TRBJ2-2, with 10 bases lining up with TRBD2. J was trimmed by 7 bases and V by 7 bases; bases with no gene match: 9. Germline V gene sequence: CDR1 LGHNA, CDR2 YNFKEQ. CDR3 size: 15 residues.

The chain uses TRBV2 and TRBJ2-7, with D perhaps matching TRBD1 (6 bases). This CDR3 comprises 14 residues. Germline assignment: CDR1 SNHLY and CDR2 FYNNEI. V dropped 2 bases and J dropped 3 bases, with 11 bases sitting between them. In DNA, the CDR3 is TGTGCCAGCAGTGAAAGGACAGAATACTACGAGCAGTACTTC. This gives the protein CASSERTEYYEQYF.

V and J are TRBV28 and TRBJ2-1; 9 bases agree with TRBD2. The J segment lost 2 bases and the V segment lost 5 bases, leaving 4 bases of the junction unmatched. Germline assignment: CDR1 MDHEN and CDR2 SYDVKM. CDR3 size: 15 residues. The chain's CDR3 is CASSMTSGTYNEQFF. The CDR3 DNA is TGTGCCAGCAGTATGACTAGCGGAACCTACAATGAGCAGTTCTTC.

In its sample, this clone was seen a few times. V and J are TRBV4-2 and TRBJ1-1, with D possibly being TRBD1 (6 bases). CDR1 is LGHNA and CDR2 is YNFKEQ in the germline V gene. The V gene lost 7 bases and the J gene lost 3 bases, with 15 bases spanning the gap. CDR3 length equals 14 residues. Here the CDR3 reads CASTAGEMDTEAFF. The CDR3 DNA is TGTGCCAGCACTGCAGGGGAGATGGACACTGAAGCTTTCTTT.